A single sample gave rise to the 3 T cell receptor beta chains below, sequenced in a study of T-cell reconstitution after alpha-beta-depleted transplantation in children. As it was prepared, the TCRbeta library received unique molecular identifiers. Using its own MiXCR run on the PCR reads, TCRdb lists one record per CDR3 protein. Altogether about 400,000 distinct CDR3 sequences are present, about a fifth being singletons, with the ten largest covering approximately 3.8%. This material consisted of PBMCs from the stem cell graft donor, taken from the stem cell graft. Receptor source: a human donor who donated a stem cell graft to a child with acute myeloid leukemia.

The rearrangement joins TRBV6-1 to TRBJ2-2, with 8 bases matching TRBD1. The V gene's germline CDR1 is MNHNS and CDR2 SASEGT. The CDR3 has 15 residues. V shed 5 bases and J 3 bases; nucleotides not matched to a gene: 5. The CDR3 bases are TGTGCCAGCAGTATGACAGGGGCGCACACCGGGGAGCTGTTTTTT. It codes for CASSMTGAHTGELFF.

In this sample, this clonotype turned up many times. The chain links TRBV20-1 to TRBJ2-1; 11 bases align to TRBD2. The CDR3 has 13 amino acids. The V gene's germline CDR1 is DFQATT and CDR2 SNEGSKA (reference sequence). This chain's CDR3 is CSKGTSGYNEQFF. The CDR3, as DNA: TGCAGCAAAGGGACTAGCGGTTACAATGAGCAGTTCTTC.

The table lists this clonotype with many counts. CDR3: CASSQKHPQGFEETQYF. The DNA for the CDR3 is TGCGCCAGCAGCCAAAAACATCCACAGGGTTTCGAGGAGACCCAGTACTTC. The V and J genes are TRBV4-1 and TRBJ2-5, with D perhaps TRBD1 (6 bases). CDR3 length equals 17 residues. The V end lost 2 bases, the J end lost 5 bases, and 21 bases lay between the germline ends. Germline-derived CDR1 and CDR2 are MGHRA and YSYEKL.